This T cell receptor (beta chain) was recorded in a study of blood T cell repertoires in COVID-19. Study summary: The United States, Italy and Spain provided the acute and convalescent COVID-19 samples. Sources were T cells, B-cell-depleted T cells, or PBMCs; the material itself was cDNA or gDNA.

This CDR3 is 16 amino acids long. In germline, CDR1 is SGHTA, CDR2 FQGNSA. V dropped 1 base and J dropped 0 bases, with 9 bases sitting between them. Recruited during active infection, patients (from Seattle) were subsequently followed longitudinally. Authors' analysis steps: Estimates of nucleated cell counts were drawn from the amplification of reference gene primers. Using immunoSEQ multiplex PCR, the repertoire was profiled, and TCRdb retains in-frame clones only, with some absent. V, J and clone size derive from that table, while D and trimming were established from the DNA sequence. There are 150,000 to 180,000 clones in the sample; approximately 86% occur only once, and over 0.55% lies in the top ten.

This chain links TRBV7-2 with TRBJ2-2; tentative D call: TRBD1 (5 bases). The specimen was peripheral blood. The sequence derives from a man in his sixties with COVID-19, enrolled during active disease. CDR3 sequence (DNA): TGTGCCAGCAGCTTAGTGGCAGGGTCGAACACCGGGGAGCTGTTTTTT. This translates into CASSLVAGSNTGELFF.